Each of the 21 T cell receptor beta chains below was sequenced from the same sample in a study of cytomegalovirus exposure and HLA in healthy donors. PCR was performed using 60 Vbeta and 13 Jbeta primers. Assay: immunoSEQ multiplex PCR; the TCRdb copy retains only in-frame clones and omits some. Of 90,000 to 140,000 clones in the sample, almost 70% are singletons; the top ten hold 2.5% to 3.5%. The sequenced material came from PBMCs. Receptor source: a man under 40 in good health and CMV-seronegative.

The chain uses TRBV7-6 and TRBJ1-1, with D maybe TRBD1 (5 bases). The germline gives CDR1 SGHVS, CDR2 FNYEAQ. The CDR3 has 14 amino acids. The V end lost 2 bases, the J end lost 6 bases, and 13 bases lay between the germline ends. Here the CDR3 reads CASSLTIGASEAFF. The CDR3 DNA follows: TGTGCCAGCAGCTTAACCATTGGGGCCTCTGAAGCTTTCTTT.

V is TRBV11-2 and J is TRBJ2-6; D is ambiguous. Trimming shortened V by 8 bases and J by 0 bases, and 11 bases separated the two germline ends. CDR3 length: 15 amino acids. Per the germline V gene, CDR1 is SGHAT and CDR2 is FQNNGV. CDR3 DNA: TGTGCCAGCTTTTTGTTCATCTCTGGGGCCAACGTCCTGACTTTC. It translates to CASFLFISGANVLTF. Looking up the rest from reference TRBV11-2 and TRBJ2-6 gives the full variable domain: EAGVAQSPRYKIIEKRQSVAFWCNPISGHATLYWYQQILGQGPKLLIQFQNNGVVDDSQLPKDRFSAERLKGVDSTLKIQPAKLEDSAVYLCASFLFISGANVLTFGAGSRLTVL.

This chain links TRBV4-2 with TRBJ2-6, with 7 bases that match TRBD1. The germline CDR1 and CDR2 sequences are LGHNA and YNFKEQ. With 6 bases clipped from V and 0 bases from J, the junction kept 11 bases outside the gene matches. The CDR3 runs 18 residues. CDR3 sequence (DNA): TGTGCCAGCAGTCCTAGGACAGGATTAAGCTCTGGGGCCAACGTCCTGACTTTC. Protein product: CASSPRTGLSSGANVLTF.

This clone was counted only a few times. This chain joins TRBV5-1 and TRBJ2-3, with TRBD2 matching over 10 bases. Germline CDR1 reads SGHRS; CDR2 reads YFSETQ. V lost 5 bases and J lost 4; bases outside the gene matches: 4. This CDR3 is 14 amino acids long. The CDR3 DNA sequence: TGCGCCAGCAGGGAGACTAGCGGGTCAGATACGCAGTATTTT. Translation gives CASRETSGSDTQYF.

The gene calls are TRBV28 and TRBJ2-7, with D tentatively TRBD2 (5 bases). The V end was cut by 10 bases, the J end by 3 bases, with 13 bases between. The CDR3 has 12 residues. CDR1 MDHEN and CDR2 SYDVKM come from the germline V gene. DNA for the CDR3: TGTGCCATCTCGGGATTTCTCTACGAGCAGTACTTC. Translated, it gives CAISGFLYEQYF.

This chain connects TRBV5-1 to TRBJ2-7, with TRBD1 matching 7 bases. This CDR3 spans 16 amino acids. The germline V gene has CDR1 SGHRS and CDR2 YFSETQ. The ends lost 0 bases at V and 4 bases at J; junction bases unmatched: 10. The CDR3 DNA reads TGCGCCAGCAGCTTGGGTCCCAGAGACAGGGATTACGAGCAGTACTTC. This sequence encodes CASSLGPRDRDYEQYF.

This chain links TRBV30 with TRBJ1-2; possibly TRBD1 for D (6 bases). This CDR3 spans 13 amino acids. V gave up 2 bases and J gave up 6 bases, with 13 bases separating them. Germline assignment: CDR1 GTSNPN and CDR2 SVGIG (reference sequence). CDR3 nucleotide sequence: TGTGCCTGGAGTTGGTCAGGGGATGATGGCTACACCTTC. Amino acid sequence: CAWSWSGDDGYTF.

CDR3 bases: TGTGCCAGCAGTTTAGGGCAAGCTCCCTACGAGCAGTACTTC. Translation gives CASSLGQAPYEQYF. The chain is built from TRBV28 and TRBJ2-7; D is uncertain. V lost 2 bases to trimming and J lost 2 bases, with 10 bases between them. This CDR3 has 14 residues. The germline V gene has CDR1 MDHEN and CDR2 SYDVKM.

This clone has more than one count but fewer than ten. The chain carries TRBV5-1 and TRBJ2-3; D remains unclear. V lost 0 bases, J lost 4 bases, and 6 bases lay in between. This CDR3 has 13 residues. Germline-derived CDR1 and CDR2 are SGHRS and YFSETQ. The CDR3 loop reads CASSLAVADTQYF. The CDR3 nucleotides read TGCGCCAGCAGCTTGGCAGTTGCAGATACGCAGTATTTT.

This clone turned up a few times. This sequence joins TRBV7-9 and TRBJ2-6; D possibly corresponds to TRBD1 (5 bases). CDR1 and CDR2 from the germline V gene are SEHNR and FQNEAQ (reference sequence). CDR3 size: 19 residues. V was trimmed by 5 bases and J by 0 bases, leaving 20 bases between them. Here the CDR3 reads CASSKQDRPLGSGANVLTF. The CDR3 DNA reads TGTGCCAGCAGCAAACAAGACAGACCCTTAGGCTCTGGGGCCAACGTCCTGACTTTC.

The V and J genes are TRBV29-1 and TRBJ2-7; 7 bases are shared with TRBD1. Germline V gene data show CDR1 as SQVTM and CDR2 as ANQGSEA. J gave up 5 bases and V 5 bases, and 6 bases lay outside the gene matches. This CDR3 contains 12 residues. The CDR3, as DNA: TGCAGCGTTCAGGGGGTAGGGGACGAGCAGTACTTC. It encodes CSVQGVGDEQYF.

J is TRBJ1-2 and V is TRBV4-2; 8 bases line up with TRBD1. In germline, CDR1 is LGHNA, CDR2 YNFKEQ. Trimming took 0 bases from V and 4 from J; bases not matched to a gene: 7. The CDR3 runs 16 residues. CDR3 loop: CASSQDLGQGIYGYTF. CDR3 nucleotide sequence: TGTGCCAGCAGCCAAGATTTAGGACAGGGAATCTATGGCTACACCTTC.

CDR3 bases: TGTGCCAGCTCACTGGGACTAGCGGGTTTGAATGAGCAGTTCTTC. As protein: CASSLGLAGLNEQFF. V usage is TRBV18 and J usage is TRBJ2-1, with TRBD2 matching over 12 bases. CDR3 size: 15 residues. The junction had 5 bases not matched to a gene; V was cut back by 4 bases and J by 7 bases. The germline V gene encodes CDR1 KGHSH and CDR2 LQKENI.

The chain has TRBV9 and TRBJ2-3, with D perhaps TRBD2 (6 bases). Germline CDR1 SGDLS, CDR2 YYNGEE. Deletions cut 3 bases from V and 1 base from J, with 9 bases between. The CDR3 extends over 14 amino acids. This chain's CDR3 is CASSAGGGTDTQYF. The CDR3 DNA reads as TGTGCCAGCAGCGCGGGCGGGGGCACAGATACGCAGTATTTT.

A single count supports this clone. One end of the junction varies from germline; a read error may be responsible. The chain joins TRBV7-9 to TRBJ1-3; perhaps TRBD1 as D (5 bases). CDR3 length: 15 amino acids. CDR1 is SEHNR, CDR2 FQNEAQ, per germline (reference sequence). The CDR3 sequence: CSSTSQVLSGNTIYF. As DNA, the CDR3 is TGTTCCAGCACCTCACAGGTCCTCTCTGGAAACACCATATATTTT. Supplemented by reference TRBV7-9 and TRBJ1-3, the full variable domain reads DTGVSQNPRHKITKRGQNVTFRCDPISEHNRLYWYRQTLGQGPEFLTYFQNEAQLEKSRLLSDRFSAERPKGSFSTLEIQRTEQGDSAMYLCSSTSQVLSGNTIYFGEGSWLTVV.

V gene TRBV18 combines with J gene TRBJ2-1; D call uncertain. The CDR3 is 12 amino acids. Germline V gene data show CDR1 as KGHSH and CDR2 as LQKENI. Trimming left V 6 bases short and J 7 bases short, with 10 bases between. The CDR3 region has the DNA TGTGCCAGCTCTCCCCGTTTAAATGAGCAGTTCTTC. It translates to CASSPRLNEQFF.

The V and J genes are TRBV10-2 and TRBJ1-5, with D perhaps TRBD1 (6 bases). Germline CDR1 and CDR2: WSHSY and SAAADI. The CDR3 extends over 14 amino acids. V lost 4 bases, J lost 4 bases, and 11 bases lay in between. CDR3 protein: CASSGGGRNQPQHF. The CDR3, as DNA: TGCGCCAGCAGTGGAGGGGGAAGGAATCAGCCCCAGCATTTT.

The genes are TRBV7-3 and TRBJ2-1; 10 bases match TRBD1. V lost 5 bases to trimming and J lost 7 bases; unmatched junction nucleotides: 8. The CDR3 consists of 15 residues. The germline gives CDR1 SGHTA, CDR2 FQGTGA. Written as DNA, the CDR3 is TGTGCCAGCAGCAGCGGGACAGGGGACTGGAATGAGCAGTTCTTC. The encoded protein is CASSSGTGDWNEQFF.

The V call is TRBV9, the J call TRBJ1-5; D not certain. V was clipped by 4 bases and J by 0 bases, with 17 bases between them. Germline V gene data show CDR1 as SGDLS and CDR2 as YYNGEE. The length of the CDR3 is 17 residues. The CDR3 is CASSFPSRRFSNQPQHF. CDR3 DNA: TGTGCCAGCAGCTTCCCCTCCCGCCGGTTTAGCAATCAGCCCCAGCATTTT.

This clone was seen more than once but under ten times. The chain combines TRBV7-2 with TRBJ1-3; D is uncertain. Germline V gene sequence: CDR1 SGHTA, CDR2 FQGNSA. The CDR3 runs to 13 residues. Trimming took 2 bases from V and 1 from J, leaving 3 bases between them. This CDR3 is CASSLTSGNTIYF. The CDR3 region has the DNA TGTGCCAGCAGCTTAACTTCTGGAAACACCATATATTTT.

The rearrangement joins TRBV5-1 to TRBJ1-2; 9 nucleotides match TRBD1. Germline CDR1 reads SGHRS; CDR2 reads YFSETQ. J was trimmed by 8 bases and V by 4 bases; bases with no gene match: 12. The length of the CDR3 is 15 residues. The CDR3 bases are TGCGCCAGCAGCCTAGCCGGGACAGGGCAGGAGGGCTACACCTTC. Translating gives CASSLAGTGQEGYTF.